This T cell receptor (beta chain) was recovered during a study of blood T cell repertoires in COVID-19. About the study: Acute and convalescent COVID-19 samples came from the United States, Italy and Spain.

Per the germline V gene, CDR1 is SGHTS and CDR2 is YDEGEE. The ends lost 5 bases at V and 1 base at J; junction bases unmatched: 13. The CDR3 covers 17 residues. Profiling relied on immunoSEQ multiplex PCR, and the TCRdb table lists in-frame clones only, not all of them. In the table there are hundreds of thousands of clones, approximately 88% of which are singletons. Source material: peripheral blood. The TCR sequence derives from a woman aged 45-60 years with COVID-19, enrolled during active disease. The rearrangement joins TRBV5-8 to TRBJ1-1; 8 bases agree with TRBD1. CDR3 sequence (DNA): TGTGCCAGCAGTTGGGGACAGGCCAGGGGTTGGAACACTGAAGCTTTCTTT. Protein product: CASSWGQARGWNTEAFF.